Following are 20 T cell receptor beta chains from one sample sequenced in a study of blood T cell repertoires in COVID-19. TCRdb's table, derived via immunoSEQ multiplex PCR, lists solely in-frame clones and lacks some. The profile shows over 150,000 clones, 88% of them singletons. Material for sequencing was peripheral blood. The receptors here all came from a man aged 25-45 years with acute or convalescent COVID-19.

The rearrangement links TRBV7-6 to TRBJ2-3; D is undetermined. The CDR3 consists of 16 residues. The V and J ends lost 1 base and 2 bases respectively, with 13 bases between them. CDR1 SGHVS and CDR2 FNYEAQ come from the germline V gene. Here the CDR3 reads CASSLGAITSTDTQYF. The DNA of the CDR3 is TGTGCCAGCAGCTTAGGTGCGATCACCTCCACAGATACGCAGTATTTT. Using reference TRBV7-6 and TRBJ2-3 for the parts outside the CDR3, the full variable domain is GAGVSQSPRYKVTKRGQDVALRCDPISGHVSLYWYRQALGQGPEFLTYFNYEAQQDKSGLPNDRFSAERPEGSISTLTIQRTEQRDSAMYRCASSLGAITSTDTQYFGPGTRLTVL.

The rearrangement joins TRBV28 to TRBJ2-3; 7 nucleotides line up with TRBD2. With V trimmed by 6 bases and J by 2 bases, 8 bases remained unmatched. Germline V gives CDR1 MDHEN, CDR2 SYDVKM. The CDR3 covers 15 residues. The CDR3 here is CASRRGLGNTDTQYF. DNA of the CDR3: TGTGCCAGCAGGCGCGGACTAGGCAACACAGATACGCAGTATTTT.

This chain joins TRBV19 and TRBJ1-2, with D maybe TRBD1 (5 bases). Germline V gene lookup returns CDR1 LNHDA and CDR2 SQIVND (reference sequence). The CDR3 totals 16 residues. Trimming removed 6 bases from V and 4 bases from J, with 21 bases in between. In DNA, the CDR3 is TGTGCCAGTAGGACAAATACGGGACTTCGGATCTATGGCTACACCTTC. It yields the protein CASRTNTGLRIYGYTF.

This sequence joins TRBV30 and TRBJ1-2; D perhaps matches TRBD1 (6 bases). V was cut by 2 bases and J by 5 bases, with 15 bases left in between. CDR1 GTSNPN and CDR2 SVGIG come from the germline V gene (reference sequence). There are 14 residues in the CDR3. The CDR3 region has the DNA TGTGCCTGGAGTTCAGGGGTGATCAATTATGGCTACACCTTC. Translation: CAWSSGVINYGYTF.

The chain recombines TRBV15 with TRBJ2-1; D gene ambiguous. Per the germline V gene, CDR1 is LNHNV and CDR2 is YYDKDF (reference sequence). Trimming left V 0 bases short and J 8 bases short, with 5 bases between. The length of the CDR3 is 12 residues. CDR3 amino acids: CATSRDFYEQFF. The CDR3 nucleotides read TGTGCCACCAGCAGAGATTTCTATGAGCAGTTCTTC.

This chain connects TRBV19 to TRBJ2-3; D is possibly TRBD2 (7 bases). The CDR3 extends over 17 amino acids. Trimming took 3 bases from V and 4 from J, leaving 20 bases between them. Looked up from germline, CDR1 is LNHDA and CDR2 is SQIVND (reference sequence). CDR3 sequence (DNA): TGTGCCAGTAGTATCGGGGGGCGGGGAATGATATCAGATACGCAGTATTTT. This codes for CASSIGGRGMISDTQYF.

The rearrangement links TRBV10-3 to TRBJ1-1, with 7 nucleotides matching TRBD1. Germline V gene data show CDR1 as ENHRY and CDR2 as SYGVKD. The CDR3 is made up of 11 amino acids. J was trimmed by 5 bases and V by 8 bases; bases with no gene match: 2. As DNA, the CDR3 is TGTGCCATCCAGGGGGGTACTGAAGCTTTCTTT. It is translated as CAIQGGTEAFF.

V gene TRBV7-9 combines with J gene TRBJ2-7; TRBD2 matches at 9 bases. The germline CDR1 and CDR2 sequences are SEHNR and FQNEAQ (reference sequence). The CDR3 runs to 12 residues. J gave up 4 bases and V 7 bases, and 2 bases lay outside the gene matches. CDR3 loop: CASTAGGYEQYF. The CDR3 coding sequence is TGTGCCAGCACCGCGGGGGGGTACGAGCAGTACTTC.

CDR3 protein: CASYTEKIGNTIYF. For the CDR3, the DNA is TGTGCCAGCTACACGGAGAAAATTGGAAACACCATATATTTT. The chain carries TRBV28 and TRBJ1-3; no reliable D call. V was pared by 8 bases and J by 3 bases, with 14 bases between. There are 14 residues in the CDR3. Germline V gene sequence: CDR1 MDHEN, CDR2 SYDVKM.

The chain combines TRBV27 with TRBJ1-2; D remains ambiguous. Trimming pared 5 bases from V and 8 bases from J, leaving 15 bases between. CDR1 is MNHEY and CDR2 is SMNVEV in the germline V gene (reference sequence). The CDR3 loop spans 13 amino acids. CDR3 sequence: CASSLHGGEGYTF. CDR3 coding DNA: TGTGCCAGCAGTCTTCACGGTGGGGAGGGCTACACCTTC.

The CDR3 nucleotides read TGTGCCAGCAGACCGACTTCTTACAGGGGTAGTGAGACCCAGTACTTC. Its translation is CASRPTSYRGSETQYF. The V gene is TRBV11-2, the J gene TRBJ2-5; 7 positions match TRBD1. This CDR3 contains 16 residues. Germline V CDR1 and CDR2: SGHAT, FQNNGV. V trimming: 6 bases; J trimming: 5 bases; junction bases outside the gene matches: 15.

In this sample, this clone turned up once. V gene TRBV19 combines with J gene TRBJ1-1; 7 bases map to TRBD1. CDR1 is LNHDA and CDR2 is SQIVND in the germline V gene (reference sequence). The CDR3 has 14 amino acids. Germline trimming cut 4 bases from V and 0 bases from J; bases unmatched to any gene: 2. The CDR3 loop reads CASSTDRLNTEAFF. CDR3 in DNA: TGTGCCAGTAGTACGGACAGGCTGAACACTGAAGCTTTCTTT.

CDR3 amino acids: CSASSGAPTDTQYF. CDR3 coding DNA: TGCAGTGCGAGTAGCGGGGCACCCACAGATACGCAGTATTTT. The rearrangement uses TRBV20-1 and TRBJ2-3, with 8 bases identical to TRBD2. The CDR3 is 14 amino acids. V shed 6 bases, J shed 2 bases, and the junction held 7 bases outside the gene matches. CDR1 and CDR2 (germline): DFQATT, SNEGSKA (reference sequence).

The rearrangement joins TRBV10-3 to TRBJ2-7; TRBD1 is a possible D gene (6 bases). With 3 bases removed from V and 0 bases from J, the gap between germline ends came to 9 bases. CDR1 is ENHRY and CDR2 is SYGVKD in the germline V gene. This CDR3 has 14 amino acids. The CDR3 DNA follows: TGTGCCATCAGTGACCAGGACAGCTCCTACGAGCAGTACTTC. Translating it yields CAISDQDSSYEQYF.

This sequence joins TRBV6-5 and TRBJ2-7, with D perhaps matching TRBD1 (6 bases). From germline, CDR1 is MNHEY and CDR2 SVGAGI. There are 14 residues in the CDR3. Trimming removed 6 bases from V and 2 bases from J, with 14 bases in between. The CDR3 nucleotides are TGTGCCAGCAGCCGGACAGTCTCAACCTACGAGCAGTACTTC. Protein: CASSRTVSTYEQYF.

V gene TRBV6-5 combines with J gene TRBJ1-2; D may be TRBD1 (6 bases). Germline V gene sequence: CDR1 MNHEY, CDR2 SVGAGI. Trimming stripped 2 bases from V and 5 bases from J, with 15 bases between. The CDR3 covers 15 residues. The CDR3 DNA reads TGTGCCAGCAGTTACACAGGGTTCGTAAAGTATGGCTACACCTTC. This sequence encodes CASSYTGFVKYGYTF.

The rearrangement uses TRBV7-8 and TRBJ1-3; no reliable D call. Deletions cut 2 bases from V and 1 base from J, with 9 bases between. Per the germline V gene, CDR1 is SGHVS and CDR2 is FQNEAQ. This CDR3 region has 15 residues. In nucleotides, the CDR3 is TGTGCCAGCAGCTTAAGCCCCCAATCTGGAAACACCATATATTTT. It translates to CASSLSPQSGNTIYF.

The CDR3 DNA reads as TGTGCCATCACCCCCCAGGGGAGACGGACTGAAGCTTTCTTT. It yields the protein CAITPQGRRTEAFF. The chain has TRBV10-3 and TRBJ1-1; D might be TRBD1 (6 bases). The V gene lost 7 bases and the J gene lost 5 bases, with 17 bases spanning the gap. The germline V gene encodes CDR1 ENHRY and CDR2 SYGVKD. The CDR3 runs 14 residues.

The chain links TRBV2 to TRBJ1-5; TRBD1 matches 8 bases. CDR3 size: 14 residues. Unmatched junction bases numbered 6, after V lost 7 bases and J lost 4 bases. Germline V gene data show CDR1 as SNHLY and CDR2 as FYNNEI. The CDR3 sequence is CASKGTGRNQPQHF. The CDR3 DNA is TGTGCCAGCAAAGGGACAGGAAGGAATCAGCCCCAGCATTTT.

The gene calls are TRBV30 and TRBJ1-2; 8 bases match TRBD1. The CDR3 consists of 13 residues. Looked up from germline, CDR1 is GTSNPN and CDR2 is SVGIG (reference sequence). Trimming cost V 2 bases and J 10 bases; bases outside gene matches: 9. The CDR3 spells CAWSLSQGVAYTF. The CDR3 DNA reads as TGTGCCTGGAGTCTCTCACAGGGGGTTGCCTACACCTTC.